This passage covers 25 T cell receptor beta chains from one sample sequenced in a study of beta chain features in type 1 diabetes. Expressed TCRB transcripts were sequenced, since all the RNA that had been isolated was reverse transcribed. TCRdb's table, derived via immunoSEQ multiplex PCR, lists solely in-frame clones and lacks some. This sample has tens of thousands of clones, with roughly three fifths found just once. The specimen sequenced was Tregs from blood. These receptors came from a woman under 30 in good health.

The rearrangement uses TRBV2 and TRBJ2-7; no clear D gene. Germline V gene lookup returns CDR1 SNHLY and CDR2 FYNNEI. This CDR3 region has 14 residues. V lost 4 bases to trimming and J lost 0 bases, with 10 bases between them. DNA for the CDR3: TGTGCCAGCAGTGGTCCCTCCAGCTCCTACGAGCAGTACTTC. It encodes CASSGPSSSYEQYF.

The sample holds a few counts of this clone. CDR3 nucleotide sequence: TGTGCCAGCAGCTATCGGGGGGGCCCCTACGAGCAGTACTTC. It codes for CASSYRGGPYEQYF. J is TRBJ2-7 and V is TRBV7-9; 8 bases are a match to TRBD2. Germline assignment: CDR1 SEHNR and CDR2 FQNEAQ (reference sequence). This CDR3 region has 14 residues. Germline trimming cut 4 bases from V and 2 bases from J; bases unmatched to any gene: 4.

This clone has a single count. The gene calls are TRBV4-2 and TRBJ2-3, with D uncertain. Germline V gene sequence: CDR1 LGHNA, CDR2 YNFKEQ. V shed 1 base and J shed 5 bases, with 13 bases lying between them. The CDR3 covers 15 residues. CDR3 coding DNA: TGTGCCAGCAGCCAAGCAAGCCGCCCCCAAGATACGCAGTATTTT. Its protein product is CASSQASRPQDTQYF.

This chain joins TRBV5-1 and TRBJ2-1; the match to TRBD1 covers 7 bases. Germline CDR1 SGHRS, CDR2 YFSETQ. V gave up 4 bases and J gave up 0 bases; unmatched junction bases: 4. The CDR3 extends over 15 amino acids. CDR3 amino acids: CASSPTGLSYNEQFF. In DNA, the CDR3 is TGCGCCAGCAGCCCGACAGGGCTCTCCTACAATGAGCAGTTCTTC.

The V and J genes are TRBV6-5 and TRBJ2-7; 10 nucleotides agree with TRBD1. With V trimmed by 7 bases and J by 3 bases, 6 bases remained unmatched. CDR1 is MNHEY and CDR2 is SVGAGI in the germline V gene. The CDR3 has 14 amino acids. CDR3 nucleotide sequence: TGTGCCAGCACTCGGACAGGGGGTGTCTACGAGCAGTACTTC. It specifies CASTRTGGVYEQYF.

This chain uses TRBV27 with TRBJ2-7; TRBD1 is a possible D gene (7 bases). CDR1 is MNHEY, CDR2 SMNVEV, per germline (reference sequence). V lost 5 bases and J 0 bases, leaving 20 bases between the germline ends. This CDR3 spans 17 amino acids. CDR3 sequence: CASSAGQWYRGSYEQYF. CDR3 nucleotide sequence: TGTGCCAGCAGTGCGGGACAGTGGTATCGGGGCTCCTACGAGCAGTACTTC.

The rearrangement uses TRBV5-1 and TRBJ2-7; possibly TRBD1 for D (6 bases). V lost 0 bases, J lost 2 bases, and 12 bases lay in between. The germline V gene encodes CDR1 SGHRS and CDR2 YFSETQ. The CDR3 is 15 residues long. The CDR3 reads CASSLAAGATYEQYF. DNA for the CDR3: TGCGCCAGCAGCTTGGCGGCAGGGGCCACCTACGAGCAGTACTTC.

The chain couples TRBV2 to TRBJ2-1; TRBD2 agrees at 11 bases. Trimming took 5 bases from V and 8 from J; bases not matched to a gene: 5. The V gene's germline CDR1 is SNHLY and CDR2 FYNNEI. There are 14 residues in the CDR3. The DNA for the CDR3 is TGTGCCAGCAGTCCCGCACTAGCGGGAGATGAGCAGTTCTTC. Translating gives CASSPALAGDEQFF.

The table lists this clone with a few counts. The CDR3: CATSRDRGPYEQYF. The CDR3 DNA sequence: TGTGCCACCAGCAGGGATAGGGGGCCCTACGAGCAGTACTTC. The J gene is TRBJ2-7, the V gene TRBV15, with 7 bases matching TRBD1. This CDR3 contains 14 residues. Trimming took 3 bases from V and 2 from J; bases not matched to a gene: 4. CDR1 is LNHNV, CDR2 YYDKDF, per germline (reference sequence).

This clone has just one count. The rearrangement uses TRBV11-2 and TRBJ1-1; D might be TRBD1 (5 bases). CDR1 is SGHAT and CDR2 is FQNNGV in the germline V gene. CDR3 length equals 13 residues. Trimming stripped 5 bases from V and 3 bases from J, with 10 bases between. CDR3 region: CASSPGGYTEAFF. The CDR3 bases are TGTGCCAGCAGCCCGGGGGGGTACACTGAAGCTTTCTTT.

J is TRBJ2-1 and V is TRBV2, with 13 nucleotides matching TRBD2. The CDR3 sequence is 15 residues long. Germline V gene sequence: CDR1 SNHLY, CDR2 FYNNEI. V lost 8 bases to trimming and J lost 3 bases; unmatched junction nucleotides: 4. In DNA, the CDR3 is TGTGCCAGCCGTGGACTAGCGGGGGTCTACAATGAGCAGTTCTTC. Amino acid sequence: CASRGLAGVYNEQFF.

Only one count was recorded for this clone. In DNA, the CDR3 is TGTGCCAGCAGTTTCCAGGGCGACACTGAAGCTTTCTTT. It specifies CASSFQGDTEAFF. The chain has TRBV2 and TRBJ1-1; D perhaps matches TRBD1 (5 bases). The germline V gene encodes CDR1 SNHLY and CDR2 FYNNEI. The length of the CDR3 is 13 residues. Trimming took 5 bases from V and 3 from J, leaving 10 bases between them. The full variable domain, rest sourced from reference TRBV2 and TRBJ1-1, is EPEVTQTPSHQVTQMGQEVILRCVPISNHLYFYWYRQILGQKVEFLVSFYNNEISEKSEIFDDQFSVERPDGSNFTLKIRSTKLEDSAMYFCASSFQGDTEAFFGQGTRLTVV.

This clone has more than one count but fewer than ten. The CDR3 region is CATRVGRTYEQYF. CDR3 sequence (DNA): TGTGCCACACGAGTGGGCAGGACCTACGAGCAGTACTTC. The rearrangement links TRBV28 to TRBJ2-7; D is undetermined. The V end was cut by 10 bases, the J end by 2 bases, with 15 bases between. The germline V gene encodes CDR1 MDHEN and CDR2 SYDVKM. The CDR3 is made up of 13 amino acids.

J is TRBJ2-1 and V is TRBV7-9, with 14 bases aligning to TRBD2. This CDR3 is 15 amino acids long. Germline V gene data show CDR1 as SEHNR and CDR2 as FQNEAQ (reference sequence). J lost 6 bases, V lost 3 bases, and 1 base had no gene match. CDR3 loop: CASSLGLAGVNEQFF. The CDR3 DNA sequence: TGTGCCAGCAGCTTGGGACTAGCGGGGGTCAATGAGCAGTTCTTC.

This clone appeared a few times. The gene calls are TRBV7-2 and TRBJ2-5, with D maybe TRBD1 (5 bases). Between the trimmed V and J ends, which lost 3 bases and 5 bases, there was a span of 13 bases. The CDR3 totals 14 residues. Germline values: CDR1 SGHTA, CDR2 FQGNSA. The CDR3 here is CASSFRGRGETQYF. The DNA for the CDR3 is TGTGCCAGCAGCTTTAGGGGTAGGGGTGAGACCCAGTACTTC.

This clone was seen more than once but under ten times. This chain joins TRBV7-3 and TRBJ2-3; D uncertain. Per the germline V gene, CDR1 is SGHTA and CDR2 is FQGTGA. With 1 base removed from V and 1 base from J, the gap between germline ends came to 9 bases. There are 15 residues in the CDR3. The CDR3 DNA reads TGTGCCAGCAGCTTAAGTAGCAGAGGCACAGATACGCAGTATTTT. Encoded protein: CASSLSSRGTDTQYF.

This chain uses TRBV7-2 with TRBJ2-7; 9 bases fit TRBD2. CDR1 is SGHTA and CDR2 is FQGNSA in the germline V gene. The CDR3 contains 17 residues. Trimming took 1 base from V and 3 from J; bases not matched to a gene: 10. The CDR3 nucleotides read TGTGCCAGCAGCTTAGTAGCTAGCGGGACATTCAGCTACGAGCAGTACTTC. Encoded protein: CASSLVASGTFSYEQYF.

This sequence joins TRBV29-1 and TRBJ2-1; the match to TRBD2 covers 10 bases. CDR3 length: 14 residues. Trimming cost V 3 bases and J 5 bases; bases outside gene matches: 4. Per the germline V gene, CDR1 is SQVTM and CDR2 is ANQGSEA. CDR3 DNA: TGCAGCGTTGAGAGGCTAGCGGGGGACAATGAGCAGTTCTTC. This encodes CSVERLAGDNEQFF.

The chain joins TRBV9 to TRBJ2-5; TRBD2 matches 12 bases. With 3 bases clipped from V and 5 bases from J, the junction kept 8 bases outside the gene matches. CDR1 and CDR2 from the germline V gene are SGDLS and YYNGEE. The CDR3 has 16 residues. In nucleotides, the CDR3 is TGTGCCAGCAGCGCCGCGCTAGCGGGGGGGCGCGAGACCCAGTACTTC. This encodes CASSAALAGGRETQYF.

V usage is TRBV7-9 and J usage is TRBJ1-1; tentative D call: TRBD1 (5 bases). Germline V CDR1 and CDR2: SEHNR, FQNEAQ (reference sequence). The CDR3 spans 13 residues. The V end was cut by 3 bases, the J end by 1 base, with 6 bases between. The CDR3 DNA is TGTGCCAGCAGCTTCACAGGGAACACTGAAGCTTTCTTT. It translates to CASSFTGNTEAFF.

The chain couples TRBV10-3 to TRBJ2-1; 7 nucleotides agree with TRBD2. CDR1 is ENHRY, CDR2 SYGVKD, per germline. CDR3 length equals 16 residues. V gave up 2 bases and J gave up 7 bases; unmatched junction bases: 11. CDR3 nucleotide sequence: TGTGCCATCAGTGAGAGGCGGGAGCAAGGCAGAAATGAGCAGTTCTTC. This encodes CAISERREQGRNEQFF.

In its sample, this clone was seen once. The V gene is TRBV4-1, the J gene TRBJ2-1, with 7 bases matching TRBD2. CDR3 length: 16 amino acids. V shed 2 bases and J 7 bases; nucleotides not matched to a gene: 11. The germline CDR1 and CDR2 sequences are MGHRA and YSYEKL. CDR3 loop: CASSQLISGVLNEQFF. The CDR3 DNA reads TGCGCCAGCAGCCAACTAATCAGCGGGGTACTAAATGAGCAGTTCTTC.

V usage is TRBV5-1 and J usage is TRBJ2-3, with D maybe TRBD2 (5 bases). CDR3 length equals 15 residues. V was trimmed by 5 bases and J by 3 bases, leaving 16 bases between them. Germline-derived CDR1 and CDR2 are SGHRS and YFSETQ. The CDR3 DNA follows: TGCGCCAGCAGTACCGGGGATTCGGTAACAGATACGCAGTATTTT. As protein: CASSTGDSVTDTQYF.

The V and J genes are TRBV5-1 and TRBJ1-4; TRBD1 is a possible D gene (5 bases). The CDR3 runs to 14 residues. Germline-derived CDR1 and CDR2 are SGHRS and YFSETQ. Trimming took off 7 bases at V and 3 bases at J, with 13 bases between the two ends. The CDR3 sequence: CASRSGVANEKLFF. Here the CDR3 DNA reads TGCGCCAGCCGCTCGGGGGTAGCTAATGAAAAACTGTTTTTT.

The gene calls are TRBV9 and TRBJ2-1; weak D call: TRBD1 (5 bases). This CDR3 comprises 14 residues. Trimming removed 0 bases at V and 4 bases at J, with 8 bases between. The germline V gene has CDR1 SGDLS and CDR2 YYNGEE. The CDR3 DNA is TGTGCCAGCAGCGTAGACAACAGGTACAATGAGCAGTTCTTC. Translated, it gives CASSVDNRYNEQFF.